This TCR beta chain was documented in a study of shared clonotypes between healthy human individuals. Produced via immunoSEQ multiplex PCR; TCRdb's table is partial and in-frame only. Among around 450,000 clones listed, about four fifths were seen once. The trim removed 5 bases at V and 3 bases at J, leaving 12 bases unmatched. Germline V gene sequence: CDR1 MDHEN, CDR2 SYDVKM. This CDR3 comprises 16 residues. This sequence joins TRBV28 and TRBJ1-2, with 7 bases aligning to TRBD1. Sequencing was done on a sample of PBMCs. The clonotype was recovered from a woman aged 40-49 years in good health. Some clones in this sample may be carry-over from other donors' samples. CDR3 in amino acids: CASSGRGQSLYYGYTF. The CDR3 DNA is TGTGCCAGCAGTGGTAGGGGACAGTCCCTTTACTATGGCTACACCTTC.